These 30 T cell receptor beta chains were all obtained from the same sample, sequenced in a study of cytomegalovirus exposure and HLA in healthy donors. Some clones are missing from TCRdb's copy, which holds only in-frame ones; the method was immunoSEQ multiplex PCR. The sample records roughly 50,000 clones, 93% being singletons. Source material: PBMCs. The receptors were gathered from a woman between 18 and 30 years old in good health and CMV-seropositive.

The genes are TRBV11-3 and TRBJ2-5; 14 bases agree with TRBD2. J was trimmed by 5 bases and V by 3 bases; bases with no gene match: 8. This CDR3 spans 17 amino acids. Germline lookup yields CDR1 SGHNT and CDR2 YENEEA. CDR3 bases: TGTGCCAGCAGCTTGCCGACTAGCGGGGGGGAAGGGGAGACCCAGTACTTC. As protein: CASSLPTSGGEGETQYF.

This chain links TRBV4-1 with TRBJ1-2; TRBD1 might be the D (6 bases). V was shortened by 1 base and J by 8 bases, with 11 bases between the two germline ends. The CDR3 extends over 13 amino acids. Germline CDR1 is MGHRA and CDR2 is YSYEKL. Written as DNA, the CDR3 is TGCGCCAGCAGCCAAGCAGGGGTTGGCGGCTACACCTTC. Its protein is CASSQAGVGGYTF.

V is TRBV5-1 and J is TRBJ2-7, with a possible D match to TRBD2 (7 bases). CDR1 is SGHRS and CDR2 is YFSETQ in the germline V gene. The CDR3 loop spans 15 amino acids. The V gene lost 4 bases and the J gene lost 6 bases, with 20 bases spanning the gap. For the CDR3, the DNA is TGCGCCAGCAGCCCCGGAGAGGGGGGGCCGCCCGAGCAGTACTTC. Encoded protein: CASSPGEGGPPEQYF.

The genes are TRBV5-1 and TRBJ1-1, with 12 bases fitting TRBD1. In germline, CDR1 is SGHRS, CDR2 YFSETQ. J was trimmed by 0 bases and V by 3 bases; bases with no gene match: 6. The CDR3 covers 17 residues. The CDR3 is CASSSGTGGRMNTEAFF. The DNA of the CDR3 is TGCGCCAGCAGCTCCGGGACAGGGGGCCGCATGAACACTGAAGCTTTCTTT.

The J gene is TRBJ1-2, the V gene TRBV30; the D is unclear. Germline values: CDR1 GTSNPN, CDR2 SVGIG (reference sequence). V lost 0 bases to trimming and J lost 8 bases, with 10 bases between them. This CDR3 has 12 amino acids. The CDR3 nucleotides are TGTGCCTGGAGTGTGGTAGGGAGAGGCTACACCTTC. This gives the protein CAWSVVGRGYTF.

The J gene is TRBJ2-1, the V gene TRBV6-1; D possibly corresponds to TRBD2 (5 bases). V lost 0 bases to trimming and J lost 15 bases, with 12 bases between them. CDR3 length equals 12 residues. Germline V CDR1 and CDR2: MNHNS, SASEGT. CDR3 sequence reads: CASSEARVVGFF. The DNA of the CDR3 is TGTGCCAGCAGTGAAGCGAGGGTAGTCGGGTTCTTC.

This sequence joins TRBV4-3 and TRBJ1-2; maybe TRBD1 (5 bases). Germline lookup yields CDR1 LGHNA and CDR2 YSLEER. Trimming took off 0 bases at V and 4 bases at J, with 15 bases between the two ends. CDR3 length equals 16 residues. The CDR3 region is CASSQDFPGEGYGYTF. As DNA, the CDR3 is TGCGCCAGCAGCCAAGATTTCCCGGGGGAGGGCTATGGCTACACCTTC.

J is TRBJ2-7 and V is TRBV15, with D perhaps matching TRBD1 (6 bases). CDR1 is LNHNV and CDR2 is YYDKDF in the germline V gene (reference sequence). V was cut by 3 bases and J by 4 bases, with 19 bases left in between. CDR3 size: 16 residues. The CDR3: CATSRGSGTRPYEQYF. Written as DNA, the CDR3 is TGTGCCACCAGCAGGGGGTCCGGGACAAGGCCTTACGAGCAGTACTTC.

The V gene is TRBV27, the J gene TRBJ1-5, with 8 bases matching TRBD1. The CDR3 loop spans 13 amino acids. V dropped 2 bases and J dropped 9; count of bases not matched to a gene: 3. Germline CDR1 reads MNHEY; CDR2 reads SMNVEV (reference sequence). The CDR3 region has the DNA TGTGCCAGCAGTTTAACCGGGACAGGGCCCCAGCATTTT. It is translated as CASSLTGTGPQHF.

This chain's CDR3 is CSGGTGFAGELFF. The CDR3 DNA reads TGCAGCGGCGGTACAGGGTTCGCCGGGGAGCTGTTTTTT. This rearrangement joins TRBV29-1 to TRBJ2-2, with a possible D match to TRBD1 (6 bases). The CDR3 contains 13 residues. V lost 7 bases to trimming and J lost 6 bases, with 15 bases between them. Germline V gene sequence: CDR1 SQVTM, CDR2 ANQGSEA.

The V and J genes are TRBV2 and TRBJ2-1, with TRBD2 matching 9 bases. Germline V CDR1 and CDR2: SNHLY, FYNNEI. Unmatched junction bases numbered 13, after V lost 10 bases and J lost 6 bases. The CDR3 extends over 15 amino acids. The CDR3 DNA is TGTGCCACAGGGTACGGGGCGGGGGGGATCAATGAGCAGTTCTTC. It encodes CATGYGAGGINEQFF.

V and J are TRBV5-4 and TRBJ2-2; 11 nucleotides match TRBD2. The CDR3 consists of 17 residues. The V and J ends lost 0 bases and 3 bases, in that order; junction bases with no gene match: 4. Germline V CDR1 and CDR2: SGHNT, YYREEE (reference sequence). The CDR3 loop reads CASSLVAGGPDTGELFF. The CDR3 DNA sequence: TGTGCCAGCAGCTTGGTAGCGGGGGGGCCGGACACCGGGGAGCTGTTTTTT. The whole variable domain, remainder taken from reference TRBV5-4 and TRBJ2-2, is ETGVTQSPTHLIKTRGQQVTLRCSSQSGHNTVSWYQQALGQGPQFIFQYYREEENGRGNFPPRFSGLQFPNYSSELNVNALELDDSALYLCASSLVAGGPDTGELFFGEGSRLTVL.

This clone was seen once. The chain carries TRBV5-1 and TRBJ1-2; D is possibly TRBD1 (6 bases). The CDR3 is 14 residues long. Germline V lookup: CDR1 SGHRS, CDR2 YFSETQ. The V end was cut by 5 bases, the J end by 4 bases, with 15 bases between. The chain's CDR3 is CASSLQGLSYGYTF. The CDR3, as DNA: TGCGCCAGCAGTTTGCAGGGGCTCTCCTATGGCTACACCTTC.

This clone was seen once. V and J are TRBV4-3 and TRBJ1-6, with D possibly being TRBD1 (5 bases). Germline V lookup: CDR1 LGHNA, CDR2 YSLEER. The length of the CDR3 is 15 residues. V lost 3 bases, J lost 7 bases, and 13 bases lay in between. In DNA, the CDR3 is TGCGCCAGCAGCCAGGGGGGGGTACGAAATTCACCCCTCCACTTT. Protein product: CASSQGGVRNSPLHF.

The genes are TRBV30 and TRBJ2-1; D is perhaps TRBD1 (5 bases). CDR1 GTSNPN and CDR2 SVGIG come from the germline V gene (reference sequence). Trimming took 4 bases from V and 1 from J, leaving 14 bases between them. The CDR3 totals 15 residues. DNA of the CDR3: TGTGCCTGGACCCTCCCAGGGTTTTCCTACAATGAGCAGTTCTTC. Residues: CAWTLPGFSYNEQFF.

The rearrangement joins TRBV7-9 to TRBJ2-7; D not resolved. CDR1 is SEHNR and CDR2 is FQNEAQ in the germline V gene (reference sequence). This CDR3 is 14 amino acids long. Trimming left V 5 bases short and J 2 bases short, with 13 bases between. CDR3 in DNA: TGTGCCAGCAGCCCCCGGGTACGGACCTACGAGCAGTACTTC. This sequence encodes CASSPRVRTYEQYF.

This clone was detected only a few times. CDR3 sequence: CASRRGGYTEAFF. The CDR3, as DNA: TGTGCCAGCAGAAGAGGGGGCTACACTGAAGCTTTCTTT. The genes are TRBV11-2 and TRBJ1-1; TRBD1 aligns across 7 bases. The CDR3 has 13 amino acids. Germline V gives CDR1 SGHAT, CDR2 FQNNGV. V dropped 6 bases and J dropped 3; count of bases not matched to a gene: 4. Full variable domain (remainder filled in from reference TRBV11-2 and TRBJ1-1): EAGVAQSPRYKIIEKRQSVAFWCNPISGHATLYWYQQILGQGPKLLIQFQNNGVVDDSQLPKDRFSAERLKGVDSTLKIQPAKLEDSAVYLCASRRGGYTEAFFGQGTRLTVV.

V gene TRBV27 combines with J gene TRBJ1-2; 7 bases map to TRBD1. V gave up 5 bases and J gave up 4 bases; unmatched junction bases: 7. This CDR3 has 14 residues. CDR1 and CDR2 from the germline V gene are MNHEY and SMNVEV (reference sequence). The CDR3 protein is CASSPRQGRYGYTF. In DNA, the CDR3 is TGTGCCAGCAGTCCACGACAGGGACGCTATGGCTACACCTTC.

This clone was detected once. V and J are TRBV6-5 and TRBJ1-6; tentatively, D is TRBD1 (6 bases). V shed 4 bases and J shed 6 bases, with 7 bases lying between them. This CDR3 has 13 amino acids. Germline values: CDR1 MNHEY, CDR2 SVGAGI. The CDR3 DNA is TGTGCCAGCAGTTCCAGGGGTAATTCACCCCTCCACTTT. Amino acid sequence: CASSSRGNSPLHF.

The chain has TRBV10-1 and TRBJ2-3; 7 positions agree with TRBD2. CDR1 is WNHNN and CDR2 is SYGVQD in the germline V gene (reference sequence). V lost 2 bases, J lost 1 base, and 6 bases stayed unmatched. The CDR3 length is 16 residues. Here the CDR3 DNA reads TGCGCCAGCAGTGAGCCGGGGGGAGGTGGCACAGATACGCAGTATTTT. This translates into CASSEPGGGGTDTQYF.

This clone was recorded once. The chain couples TRBV2 to TRBJ2-4; weak D call: TRBD1 (6 bases). The CDR3 runs 14 residues. Germline V CDR1 and CDR2: SNHLY, FYNNEI. Trimming removed 6 bases at V and 0 bases at J, with 9 bases between. The CDR3 sequence is CASRQGLAKNIQYF. The CDR3 bases are TGTGCCAGCAGACAGGGTCTAGCCAAAAACATTCAGTACTTC.

This clone was recorded once. V is TRBV7-9 and J is TRBJ2-5; D perhaps matches TRBD2 (6 bases). From germline, CDR1 is SEHNR and CDR2 FQNEAQ (reference sequence). Trimming pared 1 base from V and 5 bases from J, leaving 14 bases between. The CDR3 contains 15 residues. The DNA for the CDR3 is TGTGCCAGCAGCTTAGTGGGTCGCGGGGACGAGACCCAGTACTTC. As protein: CASSLVGRGDETQYF.

The V gene is TRBV9, the J gene TRBJ2-1; 9 bases fit TRBD2. V gave up 3 bases and J gave up 4 bases; unmatched junction bases: 5. Looked up from germline, CDR1 is SGDLS and CDR2 is YYNGEE. The CDR3 covers 15 residues. CDR3 in amino acids: CASSASGAIYNEQFF. Here the CDR3 DNA reads TGTGCCAGCAGCGCTAGCGGGGCAATTTACAATGAGCAGTTCTTC.

The V and J genes are TRBV6-1 and TRBJ2-3; weak D call: TRBD1 (7 bases). From germline, CDR1 is MNHNS and CDR2 SASEGT. The germline V and J ends were trimmed by 6 bases and 9 bases, with 13 bases remaining between them. The CDR3 is 12 residues long. CDR3 amino acids: CASRTGAGTQYF. The CDR3 nucleotides are TGTGCCAGCAGAACAGGGGCGGGGACGCAGTATTTT.

This chain connects TRBV11-2 to TRBJ2-3; 12 bases fit TRBD2. Germline trimming cut 7 bases from V and 4 bases from J; bases unmatched to any gene: 15. This CDR3 has 18 amino acids. Germline V gene lookup returns CDR1 SGHAT and CDR2 FQNNGV. The CDR3 DNA sequence: TGTGCCAGCACCGCCGATTGGACTAGCGGGGAGGGGGCAGATACGCAGTATTTT. Translating it yields CASTADWTSGEGADTQYF.

This sequence joins TRBV10-1 and TRBJ2-3, with TRBD2 matching 9 bases. With 10 bases clipped from V and 6 bases from J, the junction kept 14 bases outside the gene matches. From germline, CDR1 is WNHNN and CDR2 SYGVQD (reference sequence). The CDR3 is 15 amino acids. The CDR3 protein is CATSRGGRGSDTQYF. CDR3 bases: TGCGCCACCTCGCGGGGGGGCCGCGGGTCGGATACGCAGTATTTT.

V and J are TRBV15 and TRBJ1-1; D is uncertain. Germline-derived CDR1 and CDR2 are LNHNV and YYDKDF (reference sequence). Trimming took 1 base from V and 8 from J, leaving 8 bases between them. The CDR3 spans 12 residues. CDR3 amino acids: CATSRGRVEAFF. CDR3 in DNA: TGTGCCACCAGCAGAGGGAGGGTCGAAGCTTTCTTT.

V is TRBV30 and J is TRBJ2-7, with 8 bases identical to TRBD1. The CDR3 loop spans 11 amino acids. After removal of 2 bases from V and 6 bases from J, the junction contained 0 bases not matched to a gene. Germline-derived CDR1 and CDR2 are GTSNPN and SVGIG (reference sequence). CDR3 protein: CAWSTGGEQYF. The CDR3 DNA reads TGTGCCTGGAGTACAGGGGGCGAGCAGTACTTC.

The CDR3 region has the DNA TGCGCCAGCAGCTTGAGGGGCAGCACAGATACGCAGTATTTT. It encodes CASSLRGSTDTQYF. The chain links TRBV5-1 to TRBJ2-3, with D tentatively TRBD1 (5 bases). V was trimmed by 1 base and J by 0 bases, leaving 6 bases between them. The germline V gene has CDR1 SGHRS and CDR2 YFSETQ. The CDR3 is 14 amino acids.

The rearrangement uses TRBV2 and TRBJ1-3; 9 bases are shared with TRBD1. This CDR3 contains 19 residues. The V and J ends lost 7 bases and 0 bases, in that order; junction bases with no gene match: 16. Germline V gene lookup returns CDR1 SNHLY and CDR2 FYNNEI. The CDR3 region has the DNA TGTGCCAGCACGCCCCGGGACAGGGAAGTATTCGCCTCTGGAAACACCATATATTTT. It codes for CASTPRDREVFASGNTIYF. The full variable domain, rest sourced from reference TRBV2 and TRBJ1-3, is EPEVTQTPSHQVTQMGQEVILRCVPISNHLYFYWYRQILGQKVEFLVSFYNNEISEKSEIFDDQFSVERPDGSNFTLKIRSTKLEDSAMYFCASTPRDREVFASGNTIYFGEGSWLTVV.